What follows are 27 T cell receptor beta chains derived from one specimen sequenced in a study of regulatory T cells in long-lasting Graves disease. The authors built TCR beta libraries using iRepertoire HTBI primers and Arm-PCR of CDR3 regions. TCRdb reanalysed the multiplex PCR reads using MiXCR and keeps one entry per CDR3 protein. The repertoire holds 600,000 to 800,000 distinct CDR3 sequences, with 25% to 35% as singletons. Time point noted: persistent/refractory GD, antithyroid drugs over 5 years with positive TRAb. Construction of the TCR library relied on RNA isolated from PBMCs. Sequencing was performed on peripheral blood mononuclear cells (PBMCs), taken when the disease was refractory, from a patient treated with antithyroid drugs. All receptors derive from a female donor with Graves disease.

Notes on this clonotype: One base away lies a much larger clone, so this may be a sequencing read error. J is TRBJ1-5 and V is TRBV7-2; possible D gene TRBD1, 6 bases. In germline, CDR1 is SGHTA, CDR2 FQGNSA. This CDR3 has 16 residues. The CDR3 is CACSLYGGRTNQPQHF. As DNA, the CDR3 is TGTGCCTGCAGCTTATACGGGGGGCGGACCAATCAGCCCCAGCATTTT.

This chain uses TRBV7-9 with TRBJ2-7; 9 nucleotides agree with TRBD1. Per germline, CDR1 SEHNR and CDR2 FQNEAQ (reference sequence). J was trimmed by 4 bases and V by 3 bases; bases with no gene match: 13. This CDR3 comprises 17 residues. The CDR3 loop reads CASSFCTQGAFGYEQYF. In DNA form, the CDR3 reads TGTGCCAGCAGCTTCTGTACACAGGGGGCTTTCGGGTACGAGCAGTACTTC.

This clonotype has a single count. V is TRBV3-1 and J is TRBJ2-7; D remains ambiguous. V was trimmed by 0 bases and J by 2 bases, leaving 11 bases between them. The CDR3 sequence is 15 residues long. Germline V gives CDR1 LGHDT, CDR2 YNNKEL (reference sequence). CDR3: CASSQDEARPYEQYF. The DNA for the CDR3 is TGTGCCAGCAGCCAAGATGAGGCCAGACCCTACGAGCAGTACTTC.

CDR3 DNA sequence: TGCAGCGTACGCCCGGCAGGGACCCTATCCACCGGGGAGCTGTTTTTT. This sequence encodes CSVRPAGTLSTGELFF. This chain links TRBV29-1 with TRBJ2-2; either TRBD1 or TRBD2 may fit D (5 bases each). CDR1 and CDR2 (germline): SQVTM, ANQGSEA. V was trimmed by 6 bases and J by 4 bases, leaving 21 bases between them. The length of the CDR3 is 16 residues.

The V call is TRBV28, the J call TRBJ1-2; D is uncertain. The CDR3 runs to 13 residues. From germline, CDR1 is MDHEN and CDR2 SYDVKM. V was trimmed by 5 bases and J by 2 bases, leaving 9 bases between them. Here the CDR3 reads CASSATVNYGYTF. The DNA for the CDR3 is TGTGCCAGCAGTGCGACGGTGAACTATGGCTACACCTTC.

There are a few counts of this clonotype. V usage is TRBV29-1 and J usage is TRBJ2-2; TRBD1 matches 11 bases. This CDR3 is 15 amino acids long. Germline values: CDR1 SQVTM, CDR2 ANQGSEA. With 7 bases clipped from V and 8 bases from J, the junction kept 12 bases outside the gene matches. The CDR3 DNA sequence: TGCAGCGCTGGACAGGGGGCCTTCACCGAAGGGGAGCTGTTTTTT. It specifies CSAGQGAFTEGELFF.

This clonotype is a singleton in its sample. The chain uses TRBV28 and TRBJ2-7; 13 bases are shared with TRBD2. V was pared by 3 bases and J by 0 bases, with 5 bases of the junction left unmatched. Germline CDR1 is MDHEN and CDR2 is SYDVKM. The CDR3 spans 17 residues. The chain's CDR3 is CASSFAGTSGNSYEQYF. Here the CDR3 DNA reads TGTGCCAGCAGTTTTGCCGGGACTAGCGGGAACTCCTACGAGCAGTACTTC.

The rearrangement links TRBV5-6 to TRBJ1-5; D perhaps matches TRBD1 (6 bases). V was clipped by 4 bases and J by 1 base, with 15 bases between them. Germline V CDR1 and CDR2: SGHDT, YYEEEE. This CDR3 region has 16 residues. CDR3 loop: CASSGGTSMSNQPQHF. In nucleotides, the CDR3 is TGTGCCAGCAGCGGAGGGACATCTATGAGCAATCAGCCCCAGCATTTT.

V and J are TRBV29-1 and TRBJ1-1; 9 nucleotides match TRBD1. The CDR3 sequence is 15 residues long. The V segment lost 3 bases and the J segment 4 bases; nucleotides outside the gene matches: 9. The germline CDR1 and CDR2 sequences are SQVTM and ANQGSEA. The CDR3 here is CSVDYRTGVGTEAFF. CDR3 bases: TGCAGCGTTGATTATAGGACAGGGGTGGGCACTGAAGCTTTCTTT.

The table lists this clonotype with a few counts. The J gene is TRBJ2-7, the V gene TRBV5-1, with 11 positions matching TRBD2. V was pared by 3 bases and J by 7 bases, with 6 bases of the junction left unmatched. This CDR3 has 14 residues. Germline-derived CDR1 and CDR2 are SGHRS and YFSETQ. This CDR3 reads CASSSTSGIGEQYF. Written as DNA, the CDR3 is TGCGCCAGCAGCTCGACTAGCGGGATTGGTGAGCAGTACTTC.

CDR3 in DNA: TGTGCCAGCAGCCTAACTAGGACAGCTGAGACAGAAGCTTTCTTT. This codes for CASSLTRTAETEAFF. The gene calls are TRBV9 and TRBJ1-1; possible D gene TRBD1, 6 bases. The CDR3 covers 15 residues. The V end lost 4 bases, the J end lost 8 bases, and 21 bases lay between the germline ends. CDR1 is SGDLS and CDR2 is YYNGEE in the germline V gene.

Here the CDR3 DNA reads TGTGCCAGCAGTTCCTTCCCGGGACTAGCGGGAGTAGAGCGGGAGCAGTACTTC. It is translated as CASSSFPGLAGVEREQYF. This chain joins TRBV27 and TRBJ2-7; TRBD2 matches at 14 bases. The V gene's germline CDR1 is MNHEY and CDR2 SMNVEV (reference sequence). V gave up 4 bases and J gave up 7 bases; unmatched junction bases: 15. This CDR3 has 18 residues.

With regard to this clonotype: The junction departs from germline at one end; a sequencing error may be responsible. The chain uses TRBV2 and TRBJ1-1, with 9 bases that match TRBD1. Germline V gene lookup returns CDR1 SNHLY and CDR2 FYNNEI. The CDR3 is made up of 15 amino acids. The chain's CDR3 is CASSARQGGNTEAFF. Written as DNA, the CDR3 is TGTGCCAGCAGTGCCCGACAGGGGGGGAACACTGAAGCCTTCTTT.

This clonotype was found many times. V gene TRBV12-3 or TRBV12-4 combines with J gene TRBJ2-7; possible D gene TRBD2, 5 bases. The CDR3 consists of 14 residues. V lost 9 bases and J 0 bases, leaving 15 bases between the germline ends. CDR3 in amino acids: CASGVFGVSYEQYF. The DNA of the CDR3 is TGTGCCAGTGGGGTTTTCGGGGTCTCCTACGAGCAGTACTTC.

V usage is TRBV19 and J usage is TRBJ2-4, with TRBD2 identical over 10 bases. Trimming took 3 bases from V and 2 from J; bases not matched to a gene: 4. This CDR3 has 16 residues. Looked up from germline, CDR1 is LNHDA and CDR2 is SQIVND (reference sequence). The CDR3 reads CASSIQREGTKNIQYF. In nucleotides, the CDR3 is TGTGCCAGTAGTATTCAGCGGGAGGGTACCAAAAACATTCAGTACTTC.

The chain joins TRBV3-1 to TRBJ1-2; a possible D gene is TRBD1 (5 bases). V was shortened by 0 bases and J by 5 bases, with 13 bases between the two germline ends. Germline CDR1 LGHDT, CDR2 YNNKEL (reference sequence). The CDR3 totals 15 residues. The CDR3: CASSQDPTASYGYTF. CDR3 in DNA: TGTGCCAGCAGCCAAGATCCGACAGCTAGTTATGGCTACACCTTC.

V and J are TRBV19 and TRBJ1-5; D uncertain. CDR1 and CDR2 (germline): LNHDA, SQIVND (reference sequence). The length of the CDR3 is 12 residues. V was trimmed by 7 bases and J by 7 bases, leaving 11 bases between them. CDR3 sequence: CASMAGSQPQHF. CDR3 sequence (DNA): TGTGCCAGTATGGCCGGAAGCCAGCCCCAGCATTTT. Together with reference TRBV19 and TRBJ1-5, the CDR3 gives the full variable domain: DGGITQSPKYLFRKEGQNVTLSCEQNLNHDAMYWYRQDPGQGLRLIYYSQIVNDFQKGDIAEGYSVSREKKESFPLTVTSAQKNPTAFYLCASMAGSQPQHFGDGTRLSIL.

The chain has TRBV11-2 and TRBJ2-1, with D perhaps TRBD1 or TRBD2 (5 bases each). V lost 1 base to trimming and J lost 9 bases, with 10 bases between them. This CDR3 comprises 13 residues. CDR1 and CDR2 (germline): SGHAT, FQNNGV. CDR3 residues: CASSLVQGAEQFF. The CDR3, as DNA: TGTGCCAGCAGCTTAGTGCAGGGAGCTGAGCAGTTCTTC.

This clonotype was counted ten times or more. The chain carries TRBV2 and TRBJ2-7; the D is unclear. CDR1 and CDR2 from the germline V gene are SNHLY and FYNNEI. This CDR3 comprises 13 residues. V dropped 2 bases and J dropped 6 bases, with 11 bases sitting between them. CDR3 region: CASSEMYQSEQYF. CDR3 in DNA: TGTGCCAGCAGTGAAATGTACCAGAGCGAGCAGTACTTC. The full variable domain, rest sourced from reference TRBV2 and TRBJ2-7, is EPEVTQTPSHQVTQMGQEVILRCVPISNHLYFYWYRQILGQKVEFLVSFYNNEISEKSEIFDDQFSVERPDGSNFTLKIRSTKLEDSAMYFCASSEMYQSEQYFGPGTRLTVT.

This clonotype was recorded a few times. This sequence joins TRBV11-2 and TRBJ1-2; a weak D match, TRBD1 (5 bases). Germline CDR1 SGHAT, CDR2 FQNNGV. The CDR3 is made up of 15 amino acids. V lost 0 bases, J lost 4 bases, and 12 bases lay in between. The CDR3 reads CASSLEAGESYGYTF. In nucleotides, the CDR3 is TGTGCCAGCAGCTTAGAAGCGGGGGAATCCTATGGCTACACCTTC. The full variable domain, its missing parts supplied by reference TRBV11-2 and TRBJ1-2, is EAGVAQSPRYKIIEKRQSVAFWCNPISGHATLYWYQQILGQGPKLLIQFQNNGVVDDSQLPKDRFSAERLKGVDSTLKIQPAKLEDSAVYLCASSLEAGESYGYTFGSGTRLTVV.

This clonotype was seen once. The chain joins TRBV20-1 to TRBJ2-5; maybe TRBD2 (7 bases). Germline V gives CDR1 DFQATT, CDR2 SNEGSKA (reference sequence). The CDR3 length is 13 residues. V was cut by 5 bases and J by 2 bases, with 12 bases left in between. The CDR3 bases are TGCAGTGCTGGGGGGGGGGCACAAGAGACCCAGTACTTC. Translated, it gives CSAGGGAQETQYF.

CDR3 coding DNA: TGCGCCAGCAGCCACGGAGGGACAGGGAATCAGCCCCAGCATTTT. Protein sequence: CASSHGGTGNQPQHF. This chain joins TRBV5-1 and TRBJ1-5; 9 bases are shared with TRBD1. The V segment lost 4 bases and the J segment 4 bases; nucleotides outside the gene matches: 6. Germline V gives CDR1 SGHRS, CDR2 YFSETQ. The CDR3 has 15 residues.

There are many counts of this clonotype. The CDR3 here is CASSPVDSNQPQHF. CDR3 bases: TGTGCCAGCAGTCCTGTCGATAGCAATCAGCCCCAGCATTTT. The chain joins TRBV18 to TRBJ1-5; D not resolved. CDR1 and CDR2 from the germline V gene are KGHSH and LQKENI. The CDR3 spans 14 residues. The V gene lost 8 bases and the J gene lost 0 bases, with 11 bases spanning the gap. The full variable domain, with the rest looked up from reference TRBV18 and TRBJ1-5, is NAGVMQNPRHLVRRRGQEARLRCSPMKGHSHVYWYRQLPEEGLKFMVYLQKENIIDESGMPKERFSAEFPKEGPSILRIQQVVRGDSAAYFCASSPVDSNQPQHFGDGTRLSIL.

V usage is TRBV3-1 and J usage is TRBJ1-4, with unresolved D. The germline CDR1 and CDR2 sequences are LGHDT and YNNKEL (reference sequence). CDR3 size: 13 residues. Trimming removed 1 base at V and 7 bases at J, with 7 bases between. CDR3 sequence (DNA): TGTGCCAGCAGCCAAGGCTGGGGTGAAAAACTGTTTTTT. This sequence encodes CASSQGWGEKLFF.

This clonotype was detected a few times. This CDR3 reads CSTTRDTDYGYTF. For the CDR3, the DNA is TGCAGCACCACGAGGGACACTGACTATGGCTACACCTTC. The J gene is TRBJ1-2, the V gene TRBV29-1, with D possibly TRBD1 on 6 matching bases. In germline, CDR1 is SQVTM, CDR2 ANQGSEA. Trimming took 8 bases from V and 3 from J, leaving 16 bases between them. The CDR3 runs 13 residues.

The rearrangement links TRBV20-1 to TRBJ2-7, with 9 bases aligning to TRBD2. The V gene's germline CDR1 is DFQATT and CDR2 SNEGSKA (reference sequence). The CDR3 extends over 16 amino acids. V lost 0 bases and J lost 4; bases outside the gene matches: 10. In nucleotides, the CDR3 is TGCAGTGCTAGAGATATGTTGGCGGGAGGGCGGTACGAGCAGTACTTC. It translates to CSARDMLAGGRYEQYF.

V gene TRBV29-1 combines with J gene TRBJ1-1, with D maybe TRBD1 (5 bases). Germline values: CDR1 SQVTM, CDR2 ANQGSEA. The CDR3 covers 12 residues. V shed 7 bases and J shed 0 bases, with 9 bases lying between them. CDR3 nucleotide sequence: TGCAGCGGGGGGGAGATGAACACTGAAGCTTTCTTT. It encodes CSGGEMNTEAFF. Filled out from reference TRBV29-1 and TRBJ1-1, the complete variable domain reads SAVISQKPSRDICQRGTSLTIQCQVDSQVTMMFWYRQQPGQSLTLIATANQGSEATYESGFVIDKFPISRPNLTFSTLTVSNMSPEDSSIYLCSGGEMNTEAFFGQGTRLTVV.